This T cell receptor beta chain is from a study of cytomegalovirus exposure and HLA in healthy donors. Study context: Among approximately 400 genotyped donors, around 80% fell in the Caucasian-associated ancestry cluster. Points from the study as a whole: A later analysis linked a missense DCLRE1C variant to TCR beta V- and J-gene trimming. Later on, analysis showed that most CMV-associated TCR beta chains appeared to be HLA-restricted. In most subjects, TCR beta sequences reportedly gave accurate predictions of HLA-A and HLA-B alleles.

A single count supports this clone. No antigen is known for it. Deletions cut 2 bases from V and 2 bases from J, with 3 bases between. In germline, CDR1 is DFQATT, CDR2 SNEGSKA (reference sequence). CDR3 length equals 11 residues. A multiplex PCR was run with 60 Vbeta primers and 13 Jbeta primers. Here immunoSEQ multiplex PCR was the method, and the copy in TCRdb shows in-frame clones only, minus some. The table includes about 150,000 clones, around three quarters detected once. The TCR sequence derives from a woman between 40 and 50 years old in good health and CMV-seronegative. The chain couples TRBV20-1 to TRBJ1-1; D gene uncertain. Sequenced input: PBMCs. In DNA form, the CDR3 reads TGCAGTGCTAGATATAACACTGAAGCTTTCTTT. It is translated as CSARYNTEAFF.